The next 17 T cell receptor beta chains were all read from a single sample in a study of radiotherapy plus CTLA-4 blockade in lung cancer. Sequenced by immunoSEQ multiplex PCR; TCRdb stores in-frame clones only, minus some. The sample shows roughly 48,000 clones, roughly 80% of them seen only once. The sequencing here drew on peripheral blood, taken from a patient treated with radiotherapy plus ipilimumab. The receptors derive from a human donor with non-small cell lung cancer who had stable disease on radiotherapy plus ipilimumab.

The chain uses TRBV29-1 and TRBJ2-7, with 9 positions matching TRBD1. Trimming removed 3 bases from V and 1 base from J; junction bases left unmatched: 1. The germline gives CDR1 SQVTM, CDR2 ANQGSEA. The CDR3 is 13 residues long. Here the CDR3 DNA reads TGCAGCGTTGACGGGACAGGGTCCTACGAGCAGTACTTC. It yields the protein CSVDGTGSYEQYF.

For the CDR3, the DNA is TGTGCCAGCAGCCCTCTAGCGGGAAATGCTAGGGAGCAGTTCTTC. This gives the protein CASSPLAGNAREQFF. The rearrangement links TRBV7-2 to TRBJ2-1; 9 nucleotides agree with TRBD2. This CDR3 has 15 residues. The germline gives CDR1 SGHTA, CDR2 FQGNSA. V trimming: 5 bases; J trimming: 10 bases; junction bases outside the gene matches: 12.

This clone was seen more than once but under ten times. The CDR3 is CASSLRRSSYEQYF. For the CDR3, the DNA is TGTGCCAGCAGTTTGCGGAGGAGCTCCTACGAGCAGTACTTC. The chain couples TRBV28 to TRBJ2-7, with D possibly TRBD2 on 5 matching bases. Per germline, CDR1 MDHEN and CDR2 SYDVKM. The length of the CDR3 is 14 residues. With 3 bases removed from V and 0 bases from J, the gap between germline ends came to 9 bases.

This clone was counted a single time. CDR3 sequence reads: CASSPVGLTPGTDTQYF. CDR3 bases: TGTGCCAGCAGCCCCGTGGGACTCACTCCCGGCACAGATACGCAGTATTTT. The V gene is TRBV7-3, the J gene TRBJ2-3; D might be TRBD2 (6 bases). Per the germline V gene, CDR1 is SGHTA and CDR2 is FQGTGA. The germline V and J ends were trimmed by 5 bases and 1 base, with 19 bases remaining between them. CDR3 length equals 17 residues.

The chain combines TRBV4-3 with TRBJ2-2, with D perhaps matching TRBD1 (5 bases). The CDR3 covers 17 residues. Germline V gene sequence: CDR1 LGHNA, CDR2 YSLEER. Trimming stripped 4 bases from V and 4 bases from J, with 19 bases between. The chain's CDR3 is CASSPGFQGPATGELFF. Here the CDR3 DNA reads TGCGCCAGCAGCCCGGGCTTTCAGGGCCCCGCCACCGGGGAGCTGTTTTTT.

V is TRBV19 and J is TRBJ2-1; a weak D match, TRBD2 (6 bases). V was trimmed by 6 bases and J by 0 bases, leaving 18 bases between them. CDR1 and CDR2 from the germline V gene are LNHDA and SQIVND (reference sequence). The CDR3 has 17 amino acids. The CDR3 spells CASSLSSSARSYNEQFF. The CDR3 DNA reads as TGTGCCAGTAGCCTCTCCTCTAGCGCCCGCTCCTACAATGAGCAGTTCTTC.

The rearrangement joins TRBV19 to TRBJ2-5, with D possibly TRBD2 on 5 matching bases. Germline V gene lookup returns CDR1 LNHDA and CDR2 SQIVND (reference sequence). V lost 5 bases, J lost 7 bases, and 14 bases lay in between. The CDR3 consists of 13 residues. The CDR3 bases are TGTGCCAGTAGTCCCGGGGATTCCAGGACCCAGTACTTC. Encoded protein: CASSPGDSRTQYF.

The chain has TRBV14 and TRBJ1-2; D unresolved. Per germline, CDR1 SGHDN and CDR2 FVKESK. The V gene lost 4 bases and the J gene lost 8 bases, with 23 bases spanning the gap. This CDR3 has 16 residues. CDR3 bases: TGTGCCAGCAGCCCGGGGTCATTGGGGTTCCGCGGGGGCTACACCTTC. Amino acid sequence: CASSPGSLGFRGGYTF.

The V call is TRBV7-3, the J call TRBJ2-7; 8 bases are a match to TRBD1. The V gene end was trimmed by 5 bases and the J gene end by 1 base; junction bases not matched to a gene: 4. In germline, CDR1 is SGHTA, CDR2 FQGTGA. The CDR3 is 14 amino acids. CDR3 residues: CASSPDRGSYEQYF. DNA for the CDR3: TGTGCCAGCAGCCCCGACAGGGGATCCTACGAGCAGTACTTC.

The chain uses TRBV9 and TRBJ2-2, with 10 bases fitting TRBD2. The length of the CDR3 is 17 residues. V was clipped by 4 bases and J by 4 bases; unmatched bases: 10. The germline V gene encodes CDR1 SGDLS and CDR2 YYNGEE. The CDR3 nucleotides are TGTGCCAGCAGCAAAAAGGTAGCGGGAGGTGTCACCGGGGAGCTGTTTTTT. Translating gives CASSKKVAGGVTGELFF.

The chain employs TRBV11-1 and TRBJ1-2, with D possibly matching TRBD1 (6 bases). Trimming took off 2 bases at V and 6 bases at J, with 13 bases between the two ends. Germline V CDR1 and CDR2: SGHAT, FQDESV (reference sequence). CDR3 length equals 14 residues. The CDR3 reads CASSLSFAGDGYTF. The CDR3 DNA reads TGTGCCAGCAGCTTAAGTTTCGCAGGGGATGGCTACACCTTC.

V and J are TRBV28 and TRBJ2-1, with 11 bases that match TRBD2. The length of the CDR3 is 16 residues. Trimming took 5 bases from V and 2 from J; bases not matched to a gene: 5. CDR1 MDHEN and CDR2 SYDVKM come from the germline V gene. The CDR3 is CASSPILAGAYNEQFF. The CDR3, as DNA: TGTGCCAGCAGTCCGATACTAGCGGGAGCCTACAATGAGCAGTTCTTC.

The chain couples TRBV21-1 to TRBJ2-3; no check of the table's D call, TRBD1, against the DNA was made. TRBV21-1 is a listed pseudogene. The CDR3 extends over 14 amino acids. The CDR3 DNA reads as TGTGCCAGCAGCCCAGGCACTAGCACAGATACGCAGTATTTT. It is translated as CASSPGTSTDTQYF.

The rearrangement links TRBV6-5 to TRBJ2-3, with TRBD2 matching 11 bases. The CDR3 has 15 residues. Trimming removed 5 bases from V and 3 bases from J; junction bases left unmatched: 4. CDR1 is MNHEY and CDR2 is SVGAGI in the germline V gene. The CDR3 DNA is TGTGCCAGCAGTAGACTAGCGGGACTGACAGATACGCAGTATTTT. It translates to CASSRLAGLTDTQYF.

This clone was seen only once. V usage is TRBV2 and J usage is TRBJ2-5; possible D gene TRBD2, 5 bases. The J call could be wrong; TRBJ2-7 is a better fit for the DNA end. CDR1 SNHLY and CDR2 FYNNEI come from the germline V gene. The CDR3 spans 15 residues. Written as DNA, the CDR3 is TGTGCCAGCCGGCCCAGATCAACGGGGTCCAGCGAGCAGTACTTC. Translation: CASRPRSTGSSEQYF.

This clone was found once. The genes are TRBV5-6 and TRBJ2-5; TRBD2 is a possible D gene (6 bases). V shed 5 bases and J shed 5 bases, with 13 bases lying between them. This CDR3 region has 13 residues. Germline loops: CDR1 SGHDT, CDR2 YYEEEE. The CDR3 here is CASSTGGRETQYF. Written as DNA, the CDR3 is TGTGCCAGCAGTACCGGGGGACGGGAGACCCAGTACTTC.

The chain recombines TRBV28 with TRBJ2-7; 8 bases map to TRBD2. The CDR3 sequence is 12 residues long. V lost 4 bases and J lost 7; bases outside the gene matches: 3. Germline V CDR1 and CDR2: MDHEN, SYDVKM. The CDR3 spells CASSSGLAEQYF. CDR3 bases: TGTGCCAGCAGTTCCGGACTAGCTGAGCAGTACTTC.